This entry concerns a single T cell receptor (beta chain). Antigen specificity is unknown. Use of 60 Vbeta and 13 Jbeta primers characterized the PCR. Repertoires were generated with immunoSEQ multiplex PCR, while TCRdb's copy carries only in-frame clones and drops some. The sample has 210,000 or so clones; around 80% are singletons. The CDR3 extends over 16 amino acids. Germline lookup yields CDR1 LNHDA and CDR2 SQIVND (reference sequence). V shed 9 bases and J shed 5 bases, with 25 bases lying between them. The record originates from a study of cytomegalovirus exposure and HLA in healthy donors. Study findings and constraints: It was confirmed in vitro that three of the CMV-associated chains were specific for CMV antigens.

The source of this sequence is a woman aged 40 to 50 in good health and CMV-seronegative. Sequencing was performed on PBMCs. The genes are TRBV19 and TRBJ1-1, with D possibly TRBD1 on 6 matching bases. The CDR3 DNA reads TGTGCCAGCTCCCGACTGACGGGGGGGCTTACGACTGAAGCTTTCTTT. Its translation: CASSRLTGGLTTEAFF.